These 9 T cell receptor beta chains came from one sample sequenced in a study of blood T cell repertoires in COVID-19 (dated by TCRdb to the early 2020s). Libraries were prepared through the immunoSEQ multiplex PCR assay. Here the immuneACCESS table is served through TCRdb, limited to in-frame sequences with V and J called. Missing clones are a known gap in these copies; in checked studies unresolved V genes cover under half, and the rest lacks a known reason. Within this sample are about half a million clones, with approximately 85% of them counted one time only. Clones ranked in the top ten supply under 4% of the sample. The sample comprised peripheral blood. The receptor set was obtained from a human donor in a cohort sampled during active COVID-19.

The V call is TRBV9, the J call TRBJ1-2, with 8 bases fitting TRBD1. J was trimmed by 4 bases and V by 4 bases; bases with no gene match: 9. Germline V gene data show CDR1 as SGDLS and CDR2 as YYNGEE. The CDR3 consists of 15 residues. CDR3 DNA sequence: TGTGCCAGCAGCTTTACCGGGACAGGTGCCTATGGCTACACCTTC. This translates into CASSFTGTGAYGYTF.

V is TRBV25-1 and J is TRBJ2-3; possible D gene TRBD2, 6 bases. CDR1 is MGHDK, CDR2 SYGVNS, per germline. V was cut by 6 bases and J by 5 bases, with 9 bases left in between. The CDR3 extends over 12 amino acids. The CDR3 spells CASRPAGDTQYF. The CDR3 DNA reads as TGTGCCAGCAGGCCAGCGGGAGATACGCAGTATTTT. Full variable domain (rest looked up from reference TRBV25-1 and TRBJ2-3): EADIYQTPRYLVIGTGKKITLECSQTMGHDKMYWYQQDPGMELHLIHYSYGVNSTEKGDLSSESTVSRIRTEHFPLTLESARPSHTSQYLCASRPAGDTQYFGPGTRLTVL.

This chain links TRBV7-9 with TRBJ2-5; 12 positions agree with TRBD2. Trimming took 5 bases from V and 5 from J; bases not matched to a gene: 9. This CDR3 spans 16 amino acids. Germline V gives CDR1 SEHNR, CDR2 FQNEAQ (reference sequence). As DNA, the CDR3 is TGTGCCAGCAGCCCTCGGGGGCTAGCGGGAGGGGAGACCCAGTACTTC. Residues: CASSPRGLAGGETQYF.

The chain combines TRBV5-1 with TRBJ2-7; 7 nucleotides align to TRBD2. Germline trimming cut 0 bases from V and 0 bases from J; bases unmatched to any gene: 3. Germline assignment: CDR1 SGHRS and CDR2 YFSETQ. There are 15 residues in the CDR3. The CDR3 loop is CASSLGGGGSYEQYF. The CDR3 DNA is TGCGCCAGCAGCTTGGGTGGGGGGGGCTCCTACGAGCAGTACTTC.

The chain carries TRBV7-8 and TRBJ1-1; a possible D gene is TRBD1 (5 bases). The germline V gene has CDR1 SGHVS and CDR2 FQNEAQ. CDR3 length equals 13 residues. Trimming stripped 1 base from V and 8 bases from J, with 11 bases between. This CDR3 reads CASSLVGGSEAFF. The CDR3 DNA sequence: TGTGCCAGCAGCTTAGTGGGGGGAAGCGAAGCTTTCTTT.

V is TRBV5-1 and J is TRBJ2-2, with TRBD2 matching over 8 bases. The germline gives CDR1 SGHRS, CDR2 YFSETQ. Trimming took 7 bases from V and 3 from J; bases not matched to a gene: 8. The CDR3 spans 15 residues. In DNA, the CDR3 is TGCGCCAGCCAAAGGGCGGGAGGTGACACCGGGGAGCTGTTTTTT. Amino acids: CASQRAGGDTGELFF.

The chain employs TRBV19 and TRBJ1-6; D remains unclear. The CDR3 spans 14 residues. Deletions cut 1 base from V and 7 bases from J, with 8 bases between. Germline V gene data show CDR1 as LNHDA and CDR2 as SQIVND (reference sequence). The CDR3 sequence is CASSIVPGNSPLHF. CDR3 in DNA: TGTGCCAGTAGTATAGTACCCGGGAATTCACCCCTCCACTTT.

V usage is TRBV30 and J usage is TRBJ1-1; no firm D call. V shed 3 bases and J shed 6 bases, with 23 bases lying between them. The CDR3 extends over 16 amino acids. The germline gives CDR1 GTSNPN, CDR2 SVGIG (reference sequence). Here the CDR3 reads CAWRMPLKVSRPEAFF. The CDR3 DNA is TGTGCCTGGAGGATGCCGCTTAAAGTATCGCGCCCTGAAGCTTTCTTT.

The rearrangement uses TRBV3-1 (or the pseudogene TRBV3-2) and TRBJ2-7; the match to TRBD1 covers 7 bases. V was clipped by 4 bases and J by 2 bases; unmatched bases: 11. The CDR3 has 16 amino acids. The germline gives CDR1 LGHDT, CDR2 YNNKEL (reference sequence). As DNA, the CDR3 is TGTGCCAGCAGCCCCCACGGACAGGCCCTACCCTACGAGCAGTACTTC. Its translation: CASSPHGQALPYEQYF.